This T cell receptor (beta chain) stems from a study of blood T cell repertoires in COVID-19. Authors' analysis steps: Reference gene primer amplification yielded estimated nucleated cell counts. This table comes from immunoSEQ multiplex PCR, and its TCRdb copy is limited to in-frame clones, with some not included. That table supplies the V and J calls and clone size; D and trimming were determined from the DNA. The sample has about 68,000 clones; roughly 90% are singletons. The TCR comes from a man younger than 45 with acute or convalescent COVID-19. Material for sequencing was peripheral blood.

The CDR3 nucleotides are TGTGCCAGCAGTGTCAACAGGGGGGCCCCAAACACTGAAGCTTTCTTT. The encoded protein is CASSVNRGAPNTEAFF. The chain carries TRBV28 and TRBJ1-1; the match to TRBD1 covers 8 bases. The CDR3 totals 16 residues. Germline values: CDR1 MDHEN, CDR2 SYDVKM. Trimming cost V 5 bases and J 2 bases; bases outside gene matches: 10.